These 24 T cell receptor beta chains were all obtained from the same sample, sequenced in a study of patients and donors after allogeneic stem cell transplantation. MiXCR, run by TCRdb on the RT-PCR reads, gives a single entry per CDR3 protein. The sample lists about 160,000 distinct CDR3 sequences, about two fifths occurring once. The specimen sequenced was blood, either unsorted or a sorted T cell fraction (not recorded which). These receptors originate from a human donor who was either an allogeneic HSCT recipient or a stem cell or donor lymphocyte infusion donor (not recorded which). It is not recorded whose cells these are; they may come from a transplant donor.

V is TRBV7-2 and J is TRBJ1-2, with D unclear. The CDR3 sequence is 13 residues long. Trimming removed 5 bases at V and 4 bases at J, with 11 bases between. CDR1 is SGHTA and CDR2 is FQGNSA in the germline V gene. CDR3 nucleotide sequence: TGTGCCAGCAGCGGTGGACTGCTCTATGGCTACACCTTC. The encoded protein is CASSGGLLYGYTF.

The chain couples TRBV7-8 to TRBJ1-1; D is ambiguous. CDR1 and CDR2 (germline): SGHVS, FQNEAQ. The CDR3 covers 14 residues. V shed 6 bases and J shed 5 bases, with 16 bases lying between them. DNA for the CDR3: TGTGCCAGCAGACCCGTAGGAAGAGGGACTGAAGCTTTCTTT. Translated: CASRPVGRGTEAFF.

V and J are TRBV29-1 and TRBJ1-1; D gene ambiguous. Trimming removed 2 bases from V and 4 bases from J, with 14 bases in between. This CDR3 region has 14 residues. Germline CDR1 is SQVTM and CDR2 is ANQGSEA. This CDR3 is CSVESDTTGTEAFF. CDR3 nucleotides: TGCAGCGTTGAATCCGACACCACCGGCACTGAAGCTTTCTTT.

This clonotype has just a few counts. The chain couples TRBV4-2 to TRBJ2-3; TRBD2 matches at 7 bases. Germline CDR1 reads LGHNA; CDR2 reads YNFKEQ. The CDR3 totals 17 residues. Germline trimming cut 4 bases from V and 0 bases from J; bases unmatched to any gene: 10. The CDR3 nucleotides are TGTGCCAGCAGCCGGGCCGAGGCGGGGGAGAGCACAGATACGCAGTATTTT. It translates to CASSRAEAGESTDTQYF.

This clonotype was observed a few times. This chain joins TRBV7-2 and TRBJ1-3, with D unresolved. Germline V CDR1 and CDR2: SGHTA, FQGNSA. Trimming removed 4 bases at V and 0 bases at J, with 19 bases between. The CDR3 consists of 18 residues. The CDR3 spells CASSSNLGEAPSGNTIYF. The CDR3 coding sequence is TGTGCCAGCAGCTCGAACCTCGGGGAGGCCCCCTCTGGAAACACCATATATTTT.

This chain uses TRBV9 with TRBJ2-3; 8 bases are a match to TRBD2. The germline CDR1 and CDR2 sequences are SGDLS and YYNGEE. V dropped 4 bases and J dropped 4; count of bases not matched to a gene: 5. The CDR3 runs 14 residues. CDR3 sequence reads: CASSLGLAPDTQYF. CDR3 nucleotide sequence: TGTGCCAGCAGCCTCGGACTAGCTCCAGATACGCAGTATTTT.

The chain uses TRBV12-3 or TRBV12-4 and TRBJ2-5; either TRBD1 or TRBD2 may fit D (5 bases each). V dropped 5 bases and J dropped 5 bases, with 27 bases sitting between them. CDR3 size: 18 residues. CDR3 residues: CASSLTMWAGTPQETQYF. The CDR3 coding sequence is TGTGCCAGCAGTCTAACGATGTGGGCTGGGACCCCTCAGGAGACCCAGTACTTC.

The CDR3 coding sequence is TGTGCCAGCAGTGACTTGGACAGGGACCGCACAGATACGCAGTATTTT. Its protein product is CASSDLDRDRTDTQYF. The V and J genes are TRBV25-1 and TRBJ2-3; 8 nucleotides agree with TRBD1. The CDR3 loop spans 16 amino acids. Germline CDR1 is MGHDK and CDR2 is SYGVNS. V lost 3 bases to trimming and J lost 1 base; unmatched junction nucleotides: 6.

This chain links TRBV20-1 with TRBJ1-1; D not resolved. The CDR3 covers 14 residues. Trimming stripped 4 bases from V and 1 base from J, with 13 bases between. From germline, CDR1 is DFQATT and CDR2 SNEGSKA (reference sequence). The CDR3 here is CSAKPPRPNTEAFF. CDR3 nucleotide sequence: TGCAGTGCTAAACCTCCCCGACCGAACACTGAAGCTTTCTTT.

The rearrangement links TRBV4-1 to TRBJ2-2, with TRBD1 matching over 8 bases. The trim removed 0 bases at V and 7 bases at J, leaving 7 bases unmatched. The CDR3 sequence is 16 residues long. The germline CDR1 and CDR2 sequences are MGHRA and YSYEKL. The CDR3 region has the DNA TGCGCCAGCAGCCAAGATGGCCAGGGGGCAGGCGGGGAGCTGTTTTTT. It codes for CASSQDGQGAGGELFF.

In this sample, this clonotype turned up a few times. The chain employs TRBV18 and TRBJ1-2; D is unresolved. The germline V gene encodes CDR1 KGHSH and CDR2 LQKENI. The CDR3 spans 17 residues. Trimming stripped 3 bases from V and 2 bases from J, with 19 bases between. CDR3 loop: CASSPLPGRRTNYGYTF. For the CDR3, the DNA is TGTGCCAGCTCACCCCTTCCCGGCCGAAGAACCAACTATGGCTACACCTTC.

V and J are TRBV28 and TRBJ2-1; TRBD2 agrees at 12 bases. The CDR3 is 15 residues long. V lost 4 bases, J lost 10 bases, and 8 bases stayed unmatched. Per the germline V gene, CDR1 is MDHEN and CDR2 is SYDVKM. The CDR3 spells CASSSRLAGVYEQFF. The CDR3 DNA is TGTGCCAGCAGTTCCCGACTAGCGGGGGTCTACGAGCAGTTCTTC.

This clonotype was recorded once. This chain uses TRBV9 with TRBJ1-6; 8 bases match TRBD1. The J segment lost 7 bases and the V segment lost 6 bases, leaving 6 bases of the junction unmatched. Germline-derived CDR1 and CDR2 are SGDLS and YYNGEE. This CDR3 has 14 residues. The DNA of the CDR3 is TGTGCCAGCAACCCGGACAGGGAGAATTCACCCCTCCACTTT. This translates into CASNPDRENSPLHF.

This clonotype has more than one count but fewer than ten. V and J are TRBV25-1 and TRBJ1-2; D may be TRBD1 (5 bases). Germline-derived CDR1 and CDR2 are MGHDK and SYGVNS. CDR3 length: 13 residues. V was shortened by 0 bases and J by 6 bases, with 8 bases between the two germline ends. This chain's CDR3 is CASSEYSGNGYTF. CDR3 bases: TGTGCCAGCAGTGAATACTCAGGGAATGGCTACACCTTC.

The genes are TRBV20-1 and TRBJ2-7, with D possibly matching TRBD1 (6 bases). The CDR3 totals 11 residues. Germline CDR1 reads DFQATT; CDR2 reads SNEGSKA (reference sequence). The V gene lost 5 bases and the J gene lost 7 bases, with 12 bases spanning the gap. The CDR3 region is CSAAQGKEQYV. The DNA for the CDR3 is TGCAGTGCTGCACAGGGTAAAGAGCAGTACGTC.

V and J are TRBV3-1 and TRBJ1-5; D not resolved. The CDR3 is made up of 13 amino acids. Trimming shortened V by 3 bases and J by 7 bases, and 10 bases separated the two germline ends. Germline V lookup: CDR1 LGHDT, CDR2 YNNKEL (reference sequence). The CDR3 DNA reads as TGTGCCAGCAGCCATACCGACCGGCAGCCCCAGCATTTT. Its translation is CASSHTDRQPQHF.

This clonotype was seen once. This chain uses TRBV24-1 with TRBJ2-3; D is possibly TRBD1 or TRBD2 (5 bases each). The CDR3 totals 14 residues. Trimming cost V 9 bases and J 1 base, with 13 bases left between them. CDR1 and CDR2 (germline): KGHDR, SFDVKD. CDR3 coding DNA: TGTGCCACCCCCCGGTGGGGGTGCACAGATACGCAGTATTTT. Translated: CATPRWGCTDTQYF.

This clonotype has more than one count but fewer than ten. The V call is TRBV7-9, the J call TRBJ1-4; no clear D. V gave up 6 bases and J gave up 4 bases, with 12 bases separating them. Germline-derived CDR1 and CDR2 are SEHNR and FQNEAQ (reference sequence). CDR3 length equals 14 residues. CDR3 sequence reads: CASSFGVLNEKLFF. The CDR3 region has the DNA TGTGCCAGCAGTTTTGGGGTCCTTAATGAAAAACTGTTTTTT.

This clonotype was seen more than once but under ten times. The genes are TRBV12-3 or TRBV12-4 and TRBJ1-4; TRBD1 is a possible D gene (6 bases). The CDR3 contains 14 residues. V was cut by 6 bases and J by 8 bases, with 16 bases left in between. CDR3 DNA sequence: TGTGCCAGCAGAAATAGAGTGGACAGCGAAAAACTGTTTTTT. Its protein product is CASRNRVDSEKLFF.

This clonotype was seen a few times. The chain links TRBV25-1 to TRBJ1-6; D call uncertain. CDR3 length: 14 amino acids. The germline gives CDR1 MGHDK, CDR2 SYGVNS. The ends were cut back, 4 bases at V and 5 bases at J, with 9 bases in the middle. CDR3 region: CASSGPANNSPLHF. CDR3 sequence (DNA): TGTGCCAGCAGTGGGCCAGCAAATAATTCACCCCTCCACTTT.

The rearrangement links TRBV3-1 to TRBJ2-7; D is possibly TRBD1 or TRBD2 (5 bases each). Trimming removed 1 base at V and 5 bases at J, with 15 bases between. This CDR3 comprises 15 residues. Per the germline V gene, CDR1 is LGHDT and CDR2 is YNNKEL (reference sequence). CDR3 sequence reads: CASSQAGRGPDEQYF. For the CDR3, the DNA is TGTGCCAGCAGCCAAGCGGGAAGGGGACCCGACGAGCAGTACTTC.

V and J are TRBV20-1 and TRBJ1-2; no clear D. Trimming left V 5 bases short and J 7 bases short, with 11 bases between. CDR3 length: 11 residues. Germline CDR1 is DFQATT and CDR2 is SNEGSKA (reference sequence). This chain's CDR3 is CSAAGFVGYTF. The CDR3 coding sequence is TGCAGTGCTGCCGGGTTCGTTGGCTACACCTTC.

In this sample, this clonotype turned up a few times. This chain links TRBV6-1 with TRBJ1-1; D not resolved. V dropped 3 bases and J dropped 1 base, with 12 bases sitting between them. The CDR3 is 15 residues long. Germline V lookup: CDR1 MNHNS, CDR2 SASEGT. The DNA of the CDR3 is TGTGCCAGCAGTGATCCGGGGAATGGGAACACTGAAGCTTTCTTT. Amino acid sequence: CASSDPGNGNTEAFF.

The chain has TRBV12-3 or TRBV12-4 and TRBJ2-5, with a tentative D call TRBD2 (6 bases). This CDR3 contains 13 residues. Trimming removed 3 bases from V and 5 bases from J, with 10 bases in between. The CDR3 loop reads CASSFAGRETQYF. Here the CDR3 DNA reads TGTGCCAGCAGTTTTGCGGGGCGGGAGACCCAGTACTTC.